These 28 T cell receptor beta chains were all obtained from the same sample, sequenced in a study of blood T cell repertoires in COVID-19. This table comes from immunoSEQ multiplex PCR, and its TCRdb copy is limited to in-frame clones, with some not included. This table holds 200,000 to 250,000 clones, around three quarters found once. Sequencing used peripheral blood. These receptors were obtained from a woman aged 70 to 79 with acute or convalescent COVID-19.

This clone appeared once. The chain employs TRBV29-1 and TRBJ2-1, with 7 bases fitting TRBD1. The CDR3 length is 16 residues. V was clipped by 3 bases and J by 1 base; unmatched bases: 9. Germline CDR1 and CDR2: SQVTM and ANQGSEA. CDR3 DNA: TGCAGCGTTGACGCACCCCGGGACAGATCCTACAATGAGCAGTTCTTC. Its protein is CSVDAPRDRSYNEQFF.

The chain recombines TRBV19 with TRBJ1-2; the D gene is possibly TRBD1 (6 bases). The germline V and J ends were trimmed by 4 bases and 4 bases, with 13 bases remaining between them. Germline V lookup: CDR1 LNHDA, CDR2 SQIVND (reference sequence). The length of the CDR3 is 14 residues. The CDR3 bases are TGTGCCAGTAGTAGGACAGTTTCGAGCTATGGCTACACCTTC. It encodes CASSRTVSSYGYTF.

This clone has only one observation. V and J are TRBV27 and TRBJ2-1; 7 bases are shared with TRBD1. J lost 5 bases, V lost 8 bases, and 9 bases had no gene match. The CDR3 is 14 amino acids. CDR1 is MNHEY and CDR2 is SMNVEV in the germline V gene (reference sequence). CDR3 residues: CASRKGAPNNEQFF. DNA for the CDR3: TGTGCCAGCCGGAAGGGGGCGCCCAACAATGAGCAGTTCTTC.

The rearrangement uses TRBV28 and TRBJ2-5; 8 nucleotides agree with TRBD2. Germline CDR1 and CDR2: MDHEN and SYDVKM. Trimming took 6 bases from V and 1 from J; bases not matched to a gene: 4. The CDR3 is 14 residues long. CDR3 amino acids: CASRAGGIQETQYF. CDR3 sequence (DNA): TGTGCCAGCAGGGCGGGAGGAATCCAAGAGACCCAGTACTTC.

The chain has TRBV11-3 and TRBJ2-5; 7 bases are a match to TRBD1. Losses at the gene ends were 5 bases for V and 2 bases for J; bases not matched to a gene: 5. The CDR3 has 14 residues. The germline gives CDR1 SGHNT, CDR2 YENEEA. Here the CDR3 reads CASSQRTGQETQYF. CDR3 DNA sequence: TGTGCCAGCAGCCAGCGGACAGGTCAAGAGACCCAGTACTTC.

This rearrangement joins TRBV18 to TRBJ2-6; 7 bases are a match to TRBD1. CDR1 and CDR2 from the germline V gene are KGHSH and LQKENI. The CDR3 length is 15 residues. Unmatched junction bases numbered 4, after V lost 6 bases and J lost 2 bases. DNA for the CDR3: TGTGCCAGCTCTTACGACAGGGCTGGGGCCAACGTCCTGACTTTC. Translated: CASSYDRAGANVLTF.

This sequence joins TRBV5-1 and TRBJ2-2; 8 bases line up with TRBD1. Germline CDR1 reads SGHRS; CDR2 reads YFSETQ. The CDR3 is made up of 15 amino acids. Trimming took 4 bases from V and 6 from J; bases not matched to a gene: 8. DNA of the CDR3: TGCGCCAGCAGCCAGCAGGACAGGGACTCCGGGGAGCTGTTTTTT. Protein: CASSQQDRDSGELFF.

The J gene is TRBJ2-1, the V gene TRBV3-1 (or the pseudogene TRBV3-2), with unresolved D. The ends were cut back, 0 bases at V and 8 bases at J, with 2 bases in the middle. This CDR3 is built from 11 residues. CDR1 and CDR2 (germline): LGHDT, YNNKEL (reference sequence). The CDR3 sequence: CASSQDYEQFF. CDR3 DNA sequence: TGTGCCAGCAGCCAAGACTATGAGCAGTTCTTC.

V usage is TRBV7-8 and J usage is TRBJ1-1; 7 bases agree with TRBD1. Germline V gives CDR1 SGHVS, CDR2 FQNEAQ. The V segment lost 5 bases and the J segment 4 bases; nucleotides outside the gene matches: 10. The CDR3 spans 15 residues. Here the CDR3 reads CASSAPTGTSTEAFF. CDR3 sequence (DNA): TGTGCCAGCAGCGCCCCGACAGGGACGAGCACTGAAGCTTTCTTT.

V and J are TRBV15 and TRBJ1-5, with TRBD1 matching over 10 bases. Germline V gene sequence: CDR1 LNHNV, CDR2 YYDKDF (reference sequence). The CDR3 has 15 residues. The V segment lost 3 bases and the J segment 5 bases; nucleotides outside the gene matches: 4. The DNA for the CDR3 is TGTGCCACCAGCAGTAACGACAGGGGGCATCAGCCCCAGCATTTT. Translating gives CATSSNDRGHQPQHF.

The gene calls are TRBV19 and TRBJ2-1; D gene uncertain. Germline CDR1 and CDR2: LNHDA and SQIVND (reference sequence). This CDR3 is 14 amino acids long. Trimming cost V 3 bases and J 6 bases, with 12 bases left between them. CDR3 protein: CASSISLPGNEQFF. The DNA for the CDR3 is TGTGCCAGTAGTATTAGCCTCCCTGGCAATGAGCAGTTCTTC.

The sample holds one count of this clone. V gene TRBV19 combines with J gene TRBJ2-2; D is possibly TRBD2 (6 bases). Germline values: CDR1 LNHDA, CDR2 SQIVND (reference sequence). This CDR3 is built from 13 residues. Trimming pared 6 bases from V and 3 bases from J, leaving 8 bases between. The CDR3 here is CASSGTYTGELFF. The CDR3 DNA is TGTGCCAGTAGCGGGACTTACACCGGGGAGCTGTTTTTT.

The rearrangement links TRBV5-1 to TRBJ2-2; TRBD2 might be the D (6 bases). The germline V gene encodes CDR1 SGHRS and CDR2 YFSETQ. The CDR3 is 15 residues long. With 0 bases removed from V and 5 bases from J, the gap between germline ends came to 11 bases. CDR3 nucleotides: TGCGCCAGCAGCTTGGAGCAGGGAGGAACCGGGGAGCTGTTTTTT. This encodes CASSLEQGGTGELFF.

The rearrangement uses TRBV19 and TRBJ2-7, with a weak D call TRBD1 (6 bases). Trimming removed 10 bases at V and 1 base at J, with 14 bases between. The CDR3 contains 13 residues. The germline gives CDR1 LNHDA, CDR2 SQIVND (reference sequence). CDR3 sequence (DNA): TGTGCCACGACCCCGGGACATTCCTACGAGCAGTACTTC. It is translated as CATTPGHSYEQYF.

The chain recombines TRBV10-3 with TRBJ2-7, with D perhaps TRBD1 (5 bases). The CDR3 extends over 15 amino acids. Germline assignment: CDR1 ENHRY and CDR2 SYGVKD. The V gene lost 0 bases and the J gene lost 3 bases, with 12 bases spanning the gap. Here the CDR3 reads CAISESGPGHYEQYF. The CDR3 DNA reads TGTGCCATCAGTGAGTCGGGGCCAGGGCACTACGAGCAGTACTTC.

V is TRBV3-1 (or the pseudogene TRBV3-2) and J is TRBJ2-2, with TRBD2 matching 9 bases. V was clipped by 3 bases and J by 5 bases; unmatched bases: 7. CDR1 and CDR2 (germline): LGHDT, YNNKEL (reference sequence). The CDR3 loop spans 16 amino acids. CDR3 coding DNA: TGTGCCAGCAGCCAGGGCGGGAGGGGTTGGACCGGGGAGCTGTTTTTT. Translating it yields CASSQGGRGWTGELFF.

V is TRBV7-3 and J is TRBJ2-5; the match to TRBD2 covers 8 bases. Germline V gene data show CDR1 as SGHTA and CDR2 as FQGTGA. The CDR3 runs 14 residues. Losses at the gene ends were 4 bases for V and 4 bases for J; bases not matched to a gene: 5. CDR3 sequence: CASSSSGRGETQYF. The CDR3 DNA reads as TGTGCCAGCAGCTCCAGCGGGAGAGGAGAGACCCAGTACTTC.

The chain employs TRBV2 and TRBJ2-1; D ambiguous. Germline V gene data show CDR1 as SNHLY and CDR2 as FYNNEI. The CDR3 contains 14 residues. V lost 1 base and J 4 bases, leaving 8 bases between the germline ends. The CDR3 reads CASSEVLEYNEQFF. DNA for the CDR3: TGTGCCAGCAGTGAAGTCCTGGAGTACAATGAGCAGTTCTTC.

This sequence joins TRBV7-8 and TRBJ1-1, with D hard to call. The CDR3 is 15 residues long. Germline V CDR1 and CDR2: SGHVS, FQNEAQ. The V end lost 5 bases, the J end lost 4 bases, and 17 bases lay between the germline ends. DNA for the CDR3: TGTGCCAGCAGCCAGCCGGCGGGGTCTAGCACTGAAGCTTTCTTT. Translating gives CASSQPAGSSTEAFF.

Remarks on this clone: Other DNA sequences in this sample translate to the same CDR3. The chain employs TRBV7-3 and TRBJ2-1; the match to TRBD2 covers 9 bases. The CDR3 runs to 15 residues. J lost 4 bases, V lost 2 bases, and 3 bases had no gene match. The V gene's germline CDR1 is SGHTA and CDR2 FQGTGA. The DNA of the CDR3 is TGTGCCAGCAGCTTATTGGCGGGAGGGTACAATGAGCAGTTCTTC. Amino acids: CASSLLAGGYNEQFF. Drawing the rest from reference TRBV7-3 and TRBJ2-1, the complete variable domain is GAGVSQTPSNKVTEKGKYVELRCDPISGHTALYWYRQSLGQGPEFLIYFQGTGAADDSGLPNDRFFAVRPEGSVSTLKIQRTERGDSAVYLCASSLLAGGYNEQFFGPGTRLTVL.

This rearrangement joins TRBV11-3 to TRBJ1-3; no definite D call. The CDR3 has 13 amino acids. From germline, CDR1 is SGHNT and CDR2 YENEEA. The V gene lost 6 bases and the J gene lost 2 bases, with 8 bases spanning the gap. The CDR3 loop is CASSEGTGNTIYF. CDR3 coding DNA: TGTGCCAGCAGTGAGGGAACTGGAAACACCATATATTTT.

The genes are TRBV9 and TRBJ1-5, with 7 bases lining up with TRBD1. V trimming: 4 bases; J trimming: 1 base; junction bases outside the gene matches: 5. The CDR3 is 15 residues long. Germline CDR1 is SGDLS and CDR2 is YYNGEE. CDR3 sequence (DNA): TGTGCCAGCAGCTTTACAGGGGACAGCAATCAGCCCCAGCATTTT. Its protein product is CASSFTGDSNQPQHF.

This clone was counted a single time. This chain uses TRBV9 with TRBJ2-3; 10 nucleotides agree with TRBD1. V was clipped by 3 bases and J by 6 bases; unmatched bases: 19. There are 19 residues in the CDR3. CDR1 and CDR2 (germline): SGDLS, YYNGEE. In nucleotides, the CDR3 is TGTGCCAGCAGCGCCCCGGGACAGGGGCCTCCATTTTCGTGGGATACGCAGTATTTT. Translated, it gives CASSAPGQGPPFSWDTQYF.

V gene TRBV7-2 combines with J gene TRBJ2-5, with TRBD2 matching 12 bases. CDR1 is SGHTA, CDR2 FQGNSA, per germline. Germline trimming cut 3 bases from V and 5 bases from J; bases unmatched to any gene: 10. This CDR3 has 17 residues. This CDR3 reads CASSFALAGGPGETQYF. CDR3 coding DNA: TGTGCCAGCAGCTTTGCCCTAGCGGGAGGGCCGGGGGAGACCCAGTACTTC. Based on the CDR3 plus reference TRBV7-2 and TRBJ2-5, the full variable domain is GAGVSQSPSNKVTEKGKDVELRCDPISGHTALYWYRQSLGQGLEFLIYFQGNSAPDKSGLPSDRFSAERTGGSVSTLTIQRTQQEDSAVYLCASSFALAGGPGETQYFGPGTRLLVL.

V gene TRBV5-6 combines with J gene TRBJ2-1; D ambiguous. Germline assignment: CDR1 SGHDT and CDR2 YYEEEE. V was pared by 2 bases and J by 7 bases, with 7 bases between. The CDR3 sequence is 12 residues long. CDR3 residues: CASSFALNEQFF. The DNA for the CDR3 is TGTGCCAGCAGCTTCGCGTTGAATGAGCAGTTCTTC.

The chain has TRBV19 and TRBJ1-5; 7 positions match TRBD1. V dropped 6 bases and J dropped 6; count of bases not matched to a gene: 11. CDR3 length: 15 residues. Looked up from germline, CDR1 is LNHDA and CDR2 is SQIVND (reference sequence). In nucleotides, the CDR3 is TGTGCCAGTAGCCCGACAGGGTATGGATTTCAGCCCCAGCATTTT. It yields the protein CASSPTGYGFQPQHF.

This clone was picked up a small number of times. The V gene is TRBV3-1 (or the pseudogene TRBV3-2), the J gene TRBJ1-2; 7 bases agree with TRBD1. There are 15 residues in the CDR3. Germline CDR1 reads LGHDT; CDR2 reads YNNKEL (reference sequence). The junction had 8 bases not matched to a gene; V was cut back by 3 bases and J by 4 bases. This CDR3 is CASSQAGQEFYGYTF. CDR3 nucleotides: TGTGCCAGCAGCCAGGCAGGACAGGAGTTCTATGGCTACACCTTC.

The CDR3: CASSSGQTQATNEKLFF. The CDR3 DNA sequence: TGTGCCAGCAGCTCCGGACAGACTCAAGCAACTAATGAAAAACTGTTTTTT. The rearrangement uses TRBV11-2 and TRBJ1-4; a possible D gene is TRBD1 (6 bases). V was pared by 4 bases and J by 0 bases, with 15 bases between. Per germline, CDR1 SGHAT and CDR2 FQNNGV. The length of the CDR3 is 17 residues.